What follows describes a single T cell receptor (beta chain). The sample comes from a study of blood T cell repertoires in COVID-19. Looking at the study overall: T cells, B-cell-depleted T cells, or PBMCs provided the cDNA or gDNA that served as material.

As handled by the study authors: Nucleated cell counts were estimated from reference gene primer amplification. Here immunoSEQ multiplex PCR was the method, and the copy in TCRdb shows in-frame clones only, minus some. That table furnishes V, J and clone size, whereas the DNA furnished D and trimming. The sample contains around 130,000 clones, roughly 79% of which appear only once. The receptor was isolated from a human donor in a cohort sampled during active COVID-19. Sequencing used peripheral blood.

The CDR3 loop is CASRPNAGPPYEQYF. CDR3 bases: TGTGCCAGCAGACCTAATGCGGGACCACCATACGAGCAGTACTTC. The rearrangement uses TRBV28 and TRBJ2-7, with a possible D match to TRBD2 (6 bases). Per germline, CDR1 MDHEN and CDR2 SYDVKM. This CDR3 has 15 residues. The V and J ends lost 6 bases and 4 bases respectively, with 19 bases between them.